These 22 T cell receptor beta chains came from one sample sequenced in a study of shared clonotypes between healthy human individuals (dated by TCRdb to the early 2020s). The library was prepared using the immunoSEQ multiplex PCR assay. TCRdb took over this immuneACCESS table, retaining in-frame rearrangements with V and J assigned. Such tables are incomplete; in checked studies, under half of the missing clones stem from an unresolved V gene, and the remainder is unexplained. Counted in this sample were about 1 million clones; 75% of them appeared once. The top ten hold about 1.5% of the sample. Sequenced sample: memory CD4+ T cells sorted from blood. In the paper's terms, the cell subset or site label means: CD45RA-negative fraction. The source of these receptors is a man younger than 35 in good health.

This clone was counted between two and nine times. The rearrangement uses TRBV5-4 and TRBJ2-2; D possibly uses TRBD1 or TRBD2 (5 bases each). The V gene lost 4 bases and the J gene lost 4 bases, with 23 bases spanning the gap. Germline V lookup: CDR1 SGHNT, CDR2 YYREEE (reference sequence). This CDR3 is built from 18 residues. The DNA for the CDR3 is TGTGCCAGCAGCCCACCCCCGGGACCCTCCCGCGGCACCGGGGAGCTGTTTTTT. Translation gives CASSPPPGPSRGTGELFF.

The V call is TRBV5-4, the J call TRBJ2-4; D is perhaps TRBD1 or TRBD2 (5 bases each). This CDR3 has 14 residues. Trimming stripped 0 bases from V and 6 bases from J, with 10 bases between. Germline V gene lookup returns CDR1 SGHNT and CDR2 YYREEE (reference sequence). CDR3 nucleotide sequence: TGTGCCAGCAGCTTGGGGGGACCCGTAAACATTCAGTACTTC. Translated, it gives CASSLGGPVNIQYF. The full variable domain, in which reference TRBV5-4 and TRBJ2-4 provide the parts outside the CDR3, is ETGVTQSPTHLIKTRGQQVTLRCSSQSGHNTVSWYQQALGQGPQFIFQYYREEENGRGNFPPRFSGLQFPNYSSELNVNALELDDSALYLCASSLGGPVNIQYFGAGTRLSVL.

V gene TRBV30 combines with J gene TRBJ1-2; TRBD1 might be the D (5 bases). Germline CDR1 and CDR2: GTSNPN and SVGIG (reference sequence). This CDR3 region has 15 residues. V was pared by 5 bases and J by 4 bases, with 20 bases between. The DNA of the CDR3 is TGTGCCTGGGGGGCCCCGGGACCGAACCTCTATGGCTACACCTTC. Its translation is CAWGAPGPNLYGYTF.

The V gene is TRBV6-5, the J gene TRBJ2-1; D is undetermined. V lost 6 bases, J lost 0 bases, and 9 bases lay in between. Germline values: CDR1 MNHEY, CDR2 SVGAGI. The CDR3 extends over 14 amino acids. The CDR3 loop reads CASSSSSSYNEQFF. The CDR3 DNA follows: TGTGCCAGCAGCTCTAGTAGCTCCTACAATGAGCAGTTCTTC.

In nucleotides, the CDR3 is TGTGCCAGCAGTGAACAGGGTAGGCTAAGCACAGATACGCAGTATTTT. Residues: CASSEQGRLSTDTQYF. The V call is TRBV6-1, the J call TRBJ2-3; TRBD1 might be the D (5 bases). Germline V lookup: CDR1 MNHNS, CDR2 SASEGT. The CDR3 spans 16 residues. The ends were cut back, 2 bases at V and 0 bases at J, with 12 bases in the middle.

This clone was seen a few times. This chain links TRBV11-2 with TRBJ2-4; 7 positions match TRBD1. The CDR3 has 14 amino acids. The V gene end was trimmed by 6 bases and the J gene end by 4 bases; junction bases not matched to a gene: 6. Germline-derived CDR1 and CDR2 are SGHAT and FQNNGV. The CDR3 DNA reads TGTGCCAGCAGTATACCGGGACAGAAAAACATTCAGTACTTC. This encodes CASSIPGQKNIQYF. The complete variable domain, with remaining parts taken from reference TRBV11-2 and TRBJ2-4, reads EAGVAQSPRYKIIEKRQSVAFWCNPISGHATLYWYQQILGQGPKLLIQFQNNGVVDDSQLPKDRFSAERLKGVDSTLKIQPAKLEDSAVYLCASSIPGQKNIQYFGAGTRLSVL.

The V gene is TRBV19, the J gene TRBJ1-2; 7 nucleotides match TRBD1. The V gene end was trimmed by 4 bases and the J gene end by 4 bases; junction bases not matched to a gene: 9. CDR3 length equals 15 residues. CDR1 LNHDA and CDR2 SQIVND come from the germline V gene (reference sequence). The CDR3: CASSTTGTLVYGYTF. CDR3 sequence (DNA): TGTGCCAGTAGTACGACAGGGACCTTGGTCTATGGCTACACCTTC.

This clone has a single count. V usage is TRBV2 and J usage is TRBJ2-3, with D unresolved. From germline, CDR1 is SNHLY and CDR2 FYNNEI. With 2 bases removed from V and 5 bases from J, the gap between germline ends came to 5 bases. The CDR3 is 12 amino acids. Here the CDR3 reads CASSEMGDTQYF. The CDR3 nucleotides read TGTGCCAGCAGTGAAATGGGAGATACGCAGTATTTT.

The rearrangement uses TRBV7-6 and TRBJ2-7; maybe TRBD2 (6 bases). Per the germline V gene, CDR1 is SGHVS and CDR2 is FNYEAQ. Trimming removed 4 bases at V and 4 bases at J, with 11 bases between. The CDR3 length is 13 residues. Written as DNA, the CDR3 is TGTGCCAGCAGCTCTTTTAGCGGTTACGAGCAGTACTTC. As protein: CASSSFSGYEQYF.

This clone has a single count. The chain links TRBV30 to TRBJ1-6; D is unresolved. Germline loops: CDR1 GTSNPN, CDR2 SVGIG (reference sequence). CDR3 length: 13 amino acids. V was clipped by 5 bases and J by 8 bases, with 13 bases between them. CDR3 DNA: TGTGCCTGGGCGAGACAACCAGATTCACCCCTCCACTTT. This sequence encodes CAWARQPDSPLHF.

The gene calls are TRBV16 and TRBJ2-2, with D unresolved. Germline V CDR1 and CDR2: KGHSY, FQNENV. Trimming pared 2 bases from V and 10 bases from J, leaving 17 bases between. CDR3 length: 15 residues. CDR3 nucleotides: TGTGCCAGCAGCCAACCTCGGCAGAGTTACACGGAGCTGTTTTTT. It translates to CASSQPRQSYTELFF.

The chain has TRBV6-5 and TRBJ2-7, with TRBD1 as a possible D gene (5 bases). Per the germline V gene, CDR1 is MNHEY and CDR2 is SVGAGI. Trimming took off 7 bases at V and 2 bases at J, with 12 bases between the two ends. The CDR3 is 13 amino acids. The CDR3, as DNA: TGTGCCAGCACCCCCCAGGGAACCTACGAGCAGTACTTC. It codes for CASTPQGTYEQYF.

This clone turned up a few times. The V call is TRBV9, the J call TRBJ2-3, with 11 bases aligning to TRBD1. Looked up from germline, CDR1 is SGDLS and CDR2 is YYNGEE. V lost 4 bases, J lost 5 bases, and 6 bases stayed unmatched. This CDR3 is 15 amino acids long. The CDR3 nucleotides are TGTGCCAGCAGCCCTAGTGGGACAGGGGGAGATACGCAGTATTTT. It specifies CASSPSGTGGDTQYF.

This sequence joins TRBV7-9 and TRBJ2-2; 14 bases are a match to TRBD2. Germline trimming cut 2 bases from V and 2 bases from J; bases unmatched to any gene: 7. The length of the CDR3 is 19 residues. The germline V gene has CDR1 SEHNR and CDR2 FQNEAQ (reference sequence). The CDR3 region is CASSLRGLAGAKNTGELFF. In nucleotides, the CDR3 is TGTGCCAGCAGCTTAAGGGGACTAGCGGGAGCAAAAAACACCGGGGAGCTGTTTTTT.

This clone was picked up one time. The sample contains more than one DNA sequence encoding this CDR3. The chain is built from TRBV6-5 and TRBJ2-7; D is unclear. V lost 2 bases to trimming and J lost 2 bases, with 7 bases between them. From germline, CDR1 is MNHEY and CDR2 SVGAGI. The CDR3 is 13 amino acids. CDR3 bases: TGTGCCAGCAGTTACGGGGTCACCTACGAGCAGTACTTC. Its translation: CASSYGVTYEQYF.

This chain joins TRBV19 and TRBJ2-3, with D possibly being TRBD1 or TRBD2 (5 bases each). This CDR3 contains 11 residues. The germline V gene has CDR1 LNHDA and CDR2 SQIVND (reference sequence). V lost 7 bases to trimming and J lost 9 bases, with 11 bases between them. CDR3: CASTGTRTQYF. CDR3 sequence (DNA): TGTGCCAGTACCGGGACCCGGACGCAGTATTTT.

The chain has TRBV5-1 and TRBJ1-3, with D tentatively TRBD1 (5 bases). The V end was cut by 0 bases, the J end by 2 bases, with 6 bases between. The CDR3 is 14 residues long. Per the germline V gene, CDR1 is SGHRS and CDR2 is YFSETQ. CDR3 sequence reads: CASSLDRPGNTIYF. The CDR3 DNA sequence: TGCGCCAGCAGCTTGGACAGGCCTGGAAACACCATATATTTT.

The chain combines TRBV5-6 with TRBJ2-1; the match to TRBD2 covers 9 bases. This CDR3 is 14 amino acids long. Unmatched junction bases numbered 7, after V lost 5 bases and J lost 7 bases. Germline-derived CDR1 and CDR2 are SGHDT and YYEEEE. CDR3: CASRGVAGVNEQFF. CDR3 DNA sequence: TGTGCCAGCAGAGGGGTAGCGGGAGTGAATGAGCAGTTCTTC.

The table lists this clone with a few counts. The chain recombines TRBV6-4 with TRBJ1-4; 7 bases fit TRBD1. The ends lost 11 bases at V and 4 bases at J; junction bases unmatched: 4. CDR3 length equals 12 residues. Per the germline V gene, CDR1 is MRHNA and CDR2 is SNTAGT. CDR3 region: CAADRVNEKLFF. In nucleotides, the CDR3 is TGTGCCGCAGACAGGGTTAATGAAAAACTGTTTTTT.

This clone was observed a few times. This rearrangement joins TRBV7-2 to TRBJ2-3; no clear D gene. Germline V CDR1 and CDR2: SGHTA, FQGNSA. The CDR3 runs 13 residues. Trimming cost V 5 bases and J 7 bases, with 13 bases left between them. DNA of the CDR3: TGTGCCAGCAGCCCCGAGGTGGGGAATACGCAGTATTTT. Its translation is CASSPEVGNTQYF. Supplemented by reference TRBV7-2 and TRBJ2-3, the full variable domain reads GAGVSQSPSNKVTEKGKDVELRCDPISGHTALYWYRQSLGQGLEFLIYFQGNSAPDKSGLPSDRFSAERTGGSVSTLTIQRTQQEDSAVYLCASSPEVGNTQYFGPGTRLTVL.

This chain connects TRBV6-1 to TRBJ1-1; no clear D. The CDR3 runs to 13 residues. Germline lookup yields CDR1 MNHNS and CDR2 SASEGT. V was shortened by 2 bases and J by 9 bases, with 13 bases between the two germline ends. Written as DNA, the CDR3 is TGTGCCAGCAGTGAACTAAGGGCCCTCCAAGCTTTCTTT. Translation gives CASSELRALQAFF.

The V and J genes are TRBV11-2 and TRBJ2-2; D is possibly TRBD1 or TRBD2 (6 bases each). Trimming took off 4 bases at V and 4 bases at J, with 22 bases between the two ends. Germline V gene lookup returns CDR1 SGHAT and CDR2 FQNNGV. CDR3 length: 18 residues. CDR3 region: CASSSPLKGGAGTGELFF. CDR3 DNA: TGTGCCAGCAGCTCCCCTCTTAAGGGGGGCGCGGGCACCGGGGAGCTGTTTTTT.